The rows below give T cell receptor beta chains drawn from one sample of a study of PD-L1 blockade in urothelial cancer. Clones were read by immunoSEQ multiplex PCR, and TCRdb kept only the in-frame ones, dropping some. The sample carries 13,000 to 15,000 clones, 70% to 90% recorded once. The sequenced sample was PBMCs, obtained around atezolizumab (anti-PD-L1) treatment. The receptors derive from a man aged 70 or older with urothelial cancer. Both conserved end residues are part of each CDR3. Fields, in order: J gene, V gene, D gene, CDR3 protein. D genes are given only for firm matches.

J: TRBJ1-1; V: TRBV9; D: TRBD1; CDR3: CASGDSMNTEAFF
J: TRBJ1-1; V: TRBV5-1; D: NA; CDR3: CASNLGLRGPTEAFF
J: TRBJ1-1; V: TRBV27; D: TRBD1; CDR3: CASSSNKRPQGGATEAFF
J: TRBJ2-7; V: TRBV7-9; D: NA; CDR3: CASSSDTSYEQYF
J: TRBJ1-5; V: TRBV7-2; D: NA; CDR3: CASSLRGNQPQHF
J: TRBJ2-2; V: TRBV30; D: NA; CDR3: CAYVHNTGELFF
J: TRBJ2-5; V: TRBV13; D: TRBD2; CDR3: CASSLARGGAFMETQYF
J: TRBJ2-1; V: TRBV5-1; D: TRBD2; CDR3: CASSPLAGGYNEQFF
J: TRBJ2-7; V: TRBV6-6; D: TRBD2; CDR3: CASSKRGGYEQYF
J: TRBJ1-2; V: TRBV6-6; D: NA; CDR3: CASSYSGSSYGYTF
J: TRBJ2-2; V: TRBV5-6; D: NA; CDR3: CASSLGKGRGTGELFF
J: TRBJ2-7; V: TRBV7-9; D: TRBD1; CDR3: CASSPIARRDRAYEQYF
J: TRBJ1-1; V: TRBV9; D: NA; CDR3: CASSVVGGFGREAEAFF
J: TRBJ2-7; V: TRBV28; D: NA; CDR3: CASSLTGPPWQYF
J: TRBJ2-1; V: TRBV18; D: TRBD1; CDR3: CASSPDRVHEQFF
J: TRBJ1-2; V: TRBV21-1; D: NA; CDR3: CASSPKHDRVHGYTF
J: TRBJ2-7; V: TRBV27; D: TRBD2; CDR3: CASSSAGGSYEQYF
J: TRBJ2-2; V: TRBV2; D: NA; CDR3: CASSGAPGELFF
J: TRBJ2-2; V: TRBV29-1; D: TRBD1; CDR3: CSVESSRQGVPGELFF
J: TRBJ2-1; V: TRBV27; D: TRBD2; CDR3: CASSSGLAGGNEQFF
J: TRBJ1-3; V: TRBV27; D: TRBD1; CDR3: CASSSSGGGGNTIYF
J: TRBJ1-1; V: TRBV29-1; D: NA; CDR3: CSAQSVNTEAFF
J: TRBJ1-4; V: TRBV19; D: NA; CDR3: CASSDVRGEKLFF
J: TRBJ1-1; V: TRBV4-1; D: NA; CDR3: CASSQKGRGGFTEAFF
J: TRBJ2-3; V: TRBV7-8; D: NA; CDR3: CASSRKGGESDTQYF
J: TRBJ2-7; V: TRBV9; D: TRBD1; CDR3: CASSVADRTYEQYF
J: TRBJ2-1; V: TRBV5-1; D: TRBD2; CDR3: CASSLVSGGAFEQFF
J: TRBJ2-2; V: TRBV19; D: TRBD1; CDR3: CASKAGGKSGELFF
J: TRBJ1-6; V: TRBV2; D: TRBD1; CDR3: CASSVGDSYNSPLHF
J: TRBJ1-2; V: TRBV7-8; D: NA; CDR3: CASSRSSGGGYGYTF
J: TRBJ1-1; V: TRBV12-5; D: TRBD1; CDR3: CASGLGTGGAEAFF
J: TRBJ1-5; V: TRBV30; D: TRBD1; CDR3: CAWRNRDRGRVKICQPQHF
J: TRBJ1-1; V: TRBV30; D: TRBD1; CDR3: CAWSVRWDRVNTEAFF
J: TRBJ1-6; V: TRBV5-1; D: NA; CDR3: CASSGRTASNSPLHF
J: TRBJ1-1; V: TRBV15; D: TRBD1; CDR3: CATSRDLSGQGGEAFF
J: TRBJ1-2; V: TRBV2; D: NA; CDR3: CASSEGAGVNYGYTF
J: TRBJ1-1; V: TRBV30; D: TRBD1; CDR3: CAWGRTGMSEAFF